The T cell receptor (beta chain) under discussion was sequenced for a study of shared clonotypes between healthy human individuals. The study's findings and limits: Incompleteness in sorted-subset sequencing, despite large depth, was shown by rarefaction.

This CDR3 contains 13 residues. The V end was cut by 6 bases, the J end by 4 bases, with 12 bases between. The V gene's germline CDR1 is SEHNR and CDR2 FQNEAQ (reference sequence). Using 200 ng DNA, tens of thousands of T cell genomes, the sorted-subset replicate PCRs were run. Clones were sequenced by immunoSEQ multiplex PCR, and TCRdb holds only the in-frame ones, with some missing. In the table there are some 2 million clones, over 85% of which are singletons. Naive CD8 cells, CD45RO-negative and positively selected for CCR7, excluded terminally differentiated effector memory CD45RA+ cells. About this clone itself: Antigen: not known.

The receptor was derived from a young man in good health. The gene calls are TRBV7-9 and TRBJ1-1; D might be TRBD1 (5 bases). Material for sequencing was naive CD8+ T cells sorted from blood. This chain's CDR3 is CASRSGYGTEAFF. For the CDR3, the DNA is TGTGCCAGCAGATCAGGGTACGGCACTGAAGCTTTCTTT. The whole variable domain, remainder taken from reference TRBV7-9 and TRBJ1-1, is DTGVSQNPRHKITKRGQNVTFRCDPISEHNRLYWYRQTLGQGPEFLTYFQNEAQLEKSRLLSDRFSAERPKGSFSTLEIQRTEQGDSAMYLCASRSGYGTEAFFGQGTRLTVV.